Following are 15 T cell receptor beta chains from one sample sequenced in a study of identical twins. TCRdb redid the calling of the 5' RACE reads with MiXCR, one entry per CDR3 protein. The sample shows some 230,000 distinct CDR3 sequences, 6.5% to 8% of them seen only once. The data were also submitted as part of a second study, on T cells expressing NK-cell markers.

The material sequenced was CD8+ T cells sorted from blood. Receptors were obtained from a woman aged 18-29 years in good health.

This clonotype was picked up many times. This sequence joins TRBV7-9 and TRBJ2-7, with D unresolved. The CDR3 spans 12 residues. V dropped 8 bases and J dropped 5 bases, with 13 bases sitting between them. The germline gives CDR1 SEHNR, CDR2 FQNEAQ (reference sequence). The CDR3 protein is CASGSKRDEQYF. CDR3 nucleotides: TGTGCCAGCGGGTCGAAAAGGGACGAGCAGTACTTC.

At least ten counts were recorded for this clonotype. As DNA, the CDR3 is TGCAGTGCTAGAGACCAGACCCTCCGTGCTGGCTACACCTTC. Encoded protein: CSARDQTLRAGYTF. The rearrangement links TRBV20-1 to TRBJ1-2; D gene ambiguous. Trimming removed 0 bases from V and 7 bases from J, with 15 bases in between. Germline CDR1 and CDR2: DFQATT and SNEGSKA (reference sequence). The CDR3 runs 14 residues.

This clonotype has a count of ten or more. The DNA of the CDR3 is TGTGCCAGCAGAGGGGGGCACTACGAGCAGTACTTC. Amino acids: CASRGGHYEQYF. V gene TRBV2 combines with J gene TRBJ2-7; D possibly matches TRBD1 or TRBD2 (6 bases each). Trimming cost V 6 bases and J 3 bases, with 9 bases left between them. CDR1 is SNHLY and CDR2 is FYNNEI in the germline V gene. The length of the CDR3 is 12 residues.

This clonotype has just a few counts. The J gene is TRBJ2-2, the V gene TRBV20-1, with D perhaps given as TRBD1 or TRBD2 (6 bases each). The germline V gene encodes CDR1 DFQATT and CDR2 SNEGSKA (reference sequence). The CDR3 has 14 residues. V lost 6 bases to trimming and J lost 5 bases, with 16 bases between them. The CDR3 DNA sequence: TGCAGTGCGCCGGGGCTAGGGGGGACCGGGGAGCTGTTTTTT. Translated: CSAPGLGGTGELFF.

The chain is built from TRBV19 and TRBJ2-3; TRBD2 aligns across 15 bases. The germline gives CDR1 LNHDA, CDR2 SQIVND (reference sequence). CDR3 length: 17 residues. V trimming: 8 bases; J trimming: 3 bases; junction bases outside the gene matches: 9. The CDR3 loop is CASGTSGGNWATDTQYF. In DNA form, the CDR3 reads TGTGCCAGTGGGACTAGCGGGGGGAACTGGGCGACAGATACGCAGTATTTT.

This clonotype turned up a few times. V is TRBV9 and J is TRBJ2-2; D possibly corresponds to TRBD2 (5 bases). V shed 0 bases and J shed 4 bases, with 10 bases lying between them. This CDR3 is built from 15 residues. Germline V gene data show CDR1 as SGDLS and CDR2 as YYNGEE. CDR3 in DNA: TGTGCCAGCAGCGTAGGGGGAGTCGCCACCGGGGAGCTGTTTTTT. Translation gives CASSVGGVATGELFF.

Many counts were recorded for this clonotype. The chain has TRBV11-2 and TRBJ2-1; D gene uncertain. This CDR3 contains 12 residues. The germline CDR1 and CDR2 sequences are SGHAT and FQNNGV. V lost 4 bases to trimming and J lost 8 bases, with 9 bases between them. The CDR3, as DNA: TGTGCCAGCAGCTCTCCACCCTATGAGCAGTTCTTC. Translation gives CASSSPPYEQFF.

At least ten counts were recorded for this clonotype. This chain joins TRBV29-1 and TRBJ1-1, with no clear D. Deletions cut 4 bases from V and 0 bases from J, with 9 bases between. CDR3 length: 13 amino acids. CDR1 SQVTM and CDR2 ANQGSEA come from the germline V gene. CDR3 in DNA: TGCAGCGTTGCGGCAGGATTGAACACTGAAGCTTTCTTT. Translation: CSVAAGLNTEAFF.

The sample holds many counts of this clonotype. The V and J genes are TRBV6-5 and TRBJ2-1; tentatively, D is TRBD1 (5 bases). Deletions cut 6 bases from V and 4 bases from J, with 10 bases between. Germline loops: CDR1 MNHEY, CDR2 SVGAGI. The CDR3 spans 13 residues. Here the CDR3 reads CASSYTGYNEQFF. In nucleotides, the CDR3 is TGTGCCAGCAGCTACACAGGATACAATGAGCAGTTCTTC.

The chain is built from TRBV6-4 and TRBJ2-3, with TRBD2 matching over 12 bases. Germline V lookup: CDR1 MRHNA, CDR2 SNTAGT. The CDR3 covers 15 residues. J gave up 5 bases and V 5 bases, and 5 bases lay outside the gene matches. The CDR3 DNA is TGTGCCAGCAGTCCACAGACTAGCGGGGGAGATACGCAGTATTTT. It codes for CASSPQTSGGDTQYF.

As DNA, the CDR3 is TGTGCCAGCAGCTTAGTTGAAGCGGGGGTCTACAATGAGCAGTTCTTC. Its translation is CASSLVEAGVYNEQFF. The chain recombines TRBV7-6 with TRBJ2-1; 8 bases align to TRBD2. The V gene end was trimmed by 1 base and the J gene end by 3 bases; junction bases not matched to a gene: 5. The CDR3 loop spans 16 amino acids. Germline V gene lookup returns CDR1 SGHVS and CDR2 FNYEAQ.

This clonotype was detected many times. J is TRBJ2-3 and V is TRBV27; TRBD1 aligns across 8 bases. Losses at the gene ends were 5 bases for V and 5 bases for J; bases not matched to a gene: 18. This CDR3 has 18 amino acids. Germline V gene sequence: CDR1 MNHEY, CDR2 SMNVEV (reference sequence). CDR3 coding DNA: TGTGCCAGCAGTCCCCTCGGGGCAGGGGGCGCTCGGAAAGATACGCAGTATTTT. Amino acid sequence: CASSPLGAGGARKDTQYF.

The chain uses TRBV6-1 and TRBJ1-1; no firm D call. The V gene's germline CDR1 is MNHNS and CDR2 SASEGT. CDR3 length: 19 amino acids. Trimming took off 4 bases at V and 0 bases at J, with 24 bases between the two ends. CDR3 coding DNA: TGTGCCAGCAGTGGGGCAAGTGCCAGAAATAAAAGAATGAACACTGAAGCTTTCTTT. This translates into CASSGASARNKRMNTEAFF.

This clonotype was seen a few times. The V call is TRBV19, the J call TRBJ1-2, with unresolved D. V lost 6 bases, J lost 7 bases, and 9 bases lay in between. CDR3 length: 11 residues. Germline V CDR1 and CDR2: LNHDA, SQIVND (reference sequence). The CDR3 here is CASRTEPGYTF. The CDR3 DNA reads TGTGCCAGTAGGACGGAGCCTGGCTACACCTTC.

This clonotype has a count of ten or more. The V call is TRBV7-9, the J call TRBJ1-2; D remains ambiguous. V lost 1 base, J lost 7 bases, and 16 bases lay in between. The length of the CDR3 is 15 residues. Looked up from germline, CDR1 is SEHNR and CDR2 is FQNEAQ (reference sequence). CDR3 nucleotides: TGTGCCAGCAGCTTAGGATCGGAGGACCCCGGTGGCTACACCTTC. Residues: CASSLGSEDPGGYTF.